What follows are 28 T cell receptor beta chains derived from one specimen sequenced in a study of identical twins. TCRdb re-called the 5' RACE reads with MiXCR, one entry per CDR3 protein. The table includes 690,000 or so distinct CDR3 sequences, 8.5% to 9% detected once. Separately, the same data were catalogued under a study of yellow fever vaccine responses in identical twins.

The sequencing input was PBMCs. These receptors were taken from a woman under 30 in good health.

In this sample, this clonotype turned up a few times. For the CDR3, the DNA is TGTGCCATCAGTGAGTCGAGGCAGGGGCCCTACAATGAGCAGTTCTTC. Translated, it gives CAISESRQGPYNEQFF. The chain couples TRBV10-3 to TRBJ2-1, with a weak D call TRBD1 (6 bases). The CDR3 loop spans 16 amino acids. Germline CDR1 is ENHRY and CDR2 is SYGVKD. V was pared by 0 bases and J by 2 bases, with 11 bases between.

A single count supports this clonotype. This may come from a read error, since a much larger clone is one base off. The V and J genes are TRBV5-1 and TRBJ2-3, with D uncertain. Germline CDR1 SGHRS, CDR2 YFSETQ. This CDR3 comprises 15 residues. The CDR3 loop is CAGSSREDGTDTQYF. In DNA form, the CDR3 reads TGCGCCGGCAGTTCTAGGGAAGACGGCACAGATACGCAGTATTTT.

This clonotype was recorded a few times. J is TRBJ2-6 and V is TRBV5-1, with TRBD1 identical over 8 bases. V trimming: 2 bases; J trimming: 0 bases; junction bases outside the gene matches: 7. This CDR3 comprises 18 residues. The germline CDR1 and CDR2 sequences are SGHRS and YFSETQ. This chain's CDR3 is CASSFTRGLSSGANVLTF. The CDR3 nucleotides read TGCGCCAGCAGCTTTACCAGGGGGCTTAGCTCTGGGGCCAACGTCCTGACTTTC.

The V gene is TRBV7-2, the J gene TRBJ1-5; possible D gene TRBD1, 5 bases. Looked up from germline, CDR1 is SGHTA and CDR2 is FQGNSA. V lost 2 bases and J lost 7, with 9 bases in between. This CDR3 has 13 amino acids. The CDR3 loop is CASSLSGPQPQHF. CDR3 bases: TGTGCCAGCAGCTTATCGGGGCCGCAGCCCCAGCATTTT.

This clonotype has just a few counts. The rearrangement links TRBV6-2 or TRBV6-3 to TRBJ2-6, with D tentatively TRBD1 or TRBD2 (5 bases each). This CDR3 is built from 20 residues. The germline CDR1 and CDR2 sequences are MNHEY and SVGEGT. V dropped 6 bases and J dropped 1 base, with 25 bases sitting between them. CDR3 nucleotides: TGTGCCAGCAGCCCCCTCGGGACCTCTATTAGAAGTTCTGGGGCCAACGTCCTGACTTTC. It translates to CASSPLGTSIRSSGANVLTF.

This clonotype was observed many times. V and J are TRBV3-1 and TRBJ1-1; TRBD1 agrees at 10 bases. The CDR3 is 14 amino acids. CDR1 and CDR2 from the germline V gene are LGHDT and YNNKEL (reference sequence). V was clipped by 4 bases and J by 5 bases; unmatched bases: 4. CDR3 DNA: TGTGCCAGCAGCCGTGGGGACAGGGGAACTGAAGCTTTCTTT. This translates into CASSRGDRGTEAFF.

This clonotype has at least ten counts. The CDR3 is CSVFGLTSGGAGNEQFF. The CDR3 coding sequence is TGCAGCGTTTTCGGCCTGACTAGCGGGGGGGCAGGGAATGAGCAGTTCTTC. The V gene is TRBV29-1, the J gene TRBJ2-1; 14 positions match TRBD2. The CDR3 sequence is 17 residues long. J was trimmed by 7 bases and V by 5 bases; bases with no gene match: 13. Germline V gene lookup returns CDR1 SQVTM and CDR2 ANQGSEA.

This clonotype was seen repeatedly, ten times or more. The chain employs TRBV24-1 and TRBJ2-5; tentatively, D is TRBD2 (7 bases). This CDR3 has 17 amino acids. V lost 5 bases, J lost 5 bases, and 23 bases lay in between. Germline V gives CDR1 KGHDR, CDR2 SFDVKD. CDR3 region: CATSAPRDNKAGETQYF. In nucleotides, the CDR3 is TGTGCCACCAGTGCCCCCCGGGACAACAAAGCGGGGGAGACCCAGTACTTC.

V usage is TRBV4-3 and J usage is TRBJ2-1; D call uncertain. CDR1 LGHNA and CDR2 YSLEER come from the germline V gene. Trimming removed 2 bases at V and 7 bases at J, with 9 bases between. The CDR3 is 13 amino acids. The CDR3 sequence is CASSQMLGNEQFF. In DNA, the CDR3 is TGCGCCAGCAGCCAAATGTTGGGGAATGAGCAGTTCTTC.

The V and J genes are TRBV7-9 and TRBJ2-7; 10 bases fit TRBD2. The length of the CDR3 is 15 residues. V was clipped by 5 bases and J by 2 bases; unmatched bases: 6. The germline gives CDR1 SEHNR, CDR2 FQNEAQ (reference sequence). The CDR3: CASSPPTSGPYEQYF. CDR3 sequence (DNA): TGTGCCAGCAGCCCCCCGACTAGCGGGCCCTACGAGCAGTACTTC. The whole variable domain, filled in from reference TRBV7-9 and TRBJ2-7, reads DTGVSQNPRHKITKRGQNVTFRCDPISEHNRLYWYRQTLGQGPEFLTYFQNEAQLEKSRLLSDRFSAERPKGSFSTLEIQRTEQGDSAMYLCASSPPTSGPYEQYFGPGTRLTVT.

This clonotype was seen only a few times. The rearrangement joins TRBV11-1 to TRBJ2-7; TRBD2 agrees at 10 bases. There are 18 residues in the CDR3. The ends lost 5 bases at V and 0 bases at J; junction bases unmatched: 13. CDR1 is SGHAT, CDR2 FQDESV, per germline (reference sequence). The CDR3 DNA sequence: TGTGCCAGCAGCCCAAGGGTAACCGGGACTAGCGACTCCTACGAGCAGTACTTC. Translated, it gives CASSPRVTGTSDSYEQYF.

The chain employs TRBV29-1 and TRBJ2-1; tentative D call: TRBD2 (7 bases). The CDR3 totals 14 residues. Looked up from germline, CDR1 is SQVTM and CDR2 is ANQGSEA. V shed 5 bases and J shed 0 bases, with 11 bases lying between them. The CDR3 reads CSVWGGRSYNEQFF. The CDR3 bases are TGCAGCGTTTGGGGGGGCCGCTCCTACAATGAGCAGTTCTTC.

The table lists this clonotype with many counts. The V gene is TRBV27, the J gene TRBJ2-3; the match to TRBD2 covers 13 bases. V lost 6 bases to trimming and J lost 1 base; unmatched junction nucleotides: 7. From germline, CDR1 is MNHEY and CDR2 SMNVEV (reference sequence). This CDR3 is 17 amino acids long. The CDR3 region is CASSSRLAGGGTDTQYF. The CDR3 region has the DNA TGTGCCAGCAGCTCCAGACTAGCGGGAGGAGGCACAGATACGCAGTATTTT.

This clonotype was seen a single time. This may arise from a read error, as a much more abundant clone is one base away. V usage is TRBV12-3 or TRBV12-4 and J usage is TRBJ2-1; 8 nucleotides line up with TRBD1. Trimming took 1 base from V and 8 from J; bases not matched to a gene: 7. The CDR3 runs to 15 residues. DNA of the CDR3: TGTGCCAGCAGTTTAGACCGGGACAGGTACGATGAGCAGTTCTTC. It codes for CASSLDRDRYDEQFF.

The DNA of the CDR3 is TGCAGCGTTGCAAGACTATCCAAGACCCAGTACTTC. It codes for CSVARLSKTQYF. The V call is TRBV29-1, the J call TRBJ2-5; D might be TRBD2 (5 bases). CDR1 is SQVTM, CDR2 ANQGSEA, per germline. This CDR3 region has 12 residues. Trimming took off 4 bases at V and 6 bases at J, with 12 bases between the two ends. The full variable domain, completed using reference TRBV29-1 and TRBJ2-5, is SAVISQKPSRDICQRGTSLTIQCQVDSQVTMMFWYRQQPGQSLTLIATANQGSEATYESGFVIDKFPISRPNLTFSTLTVSNMSPEDSSIYLCSVARLSKTQYFGPGTRLLVL.

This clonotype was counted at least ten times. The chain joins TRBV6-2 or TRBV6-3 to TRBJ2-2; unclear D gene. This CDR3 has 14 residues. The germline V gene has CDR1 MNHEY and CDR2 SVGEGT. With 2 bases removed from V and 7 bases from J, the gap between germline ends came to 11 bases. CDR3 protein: CASSYLNRFGELFF. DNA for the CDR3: TGTGCCAGCAGTTACCTAAACCGTTTCGGGGAGCTGTTTTTT.

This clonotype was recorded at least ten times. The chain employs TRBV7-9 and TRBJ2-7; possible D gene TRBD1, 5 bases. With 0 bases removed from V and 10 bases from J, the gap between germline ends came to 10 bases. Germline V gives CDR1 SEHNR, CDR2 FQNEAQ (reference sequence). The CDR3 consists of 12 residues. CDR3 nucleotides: TGTGCCAGCAGCTTAGCAGACAGAGAACAGTACTTC. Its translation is CASSLADREQYF.

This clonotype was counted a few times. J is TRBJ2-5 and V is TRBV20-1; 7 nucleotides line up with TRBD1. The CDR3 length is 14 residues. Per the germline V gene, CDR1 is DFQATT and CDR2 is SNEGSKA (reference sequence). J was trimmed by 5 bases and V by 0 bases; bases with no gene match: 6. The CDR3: CSARDPDRVETQYF. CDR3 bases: TGCAGTGCTAGAGATCCCGACAGGGTCGAGACCCAGTACTTC.

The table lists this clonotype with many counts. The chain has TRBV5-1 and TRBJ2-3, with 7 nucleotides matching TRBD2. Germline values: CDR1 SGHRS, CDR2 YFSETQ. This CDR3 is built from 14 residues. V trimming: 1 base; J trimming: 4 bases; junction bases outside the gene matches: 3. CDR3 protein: CASSLILAADTQYF. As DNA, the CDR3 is TGCGCCAGCAGCTTGATCCTAGCGGCAGATACGCAGTATTTT.

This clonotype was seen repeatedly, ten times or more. Written as DNA, the CDR3 is TGCAGCGGTACTAGCGGGGGGGTACAAGAGACCCAGTACTTC. As protein: CSGTSGGVQETQYF. This chain uses TRBV29-1 with TRBJ2-5; TRBD2 aligns across 13 bases. Germline V gene data show CDR1 as SQVTM and CDR2 as ANQGSEA. With V trimmed by 7 bases and J by 2 bases, 4 bases remained unmatched. CDR3 length equals 14 residues.

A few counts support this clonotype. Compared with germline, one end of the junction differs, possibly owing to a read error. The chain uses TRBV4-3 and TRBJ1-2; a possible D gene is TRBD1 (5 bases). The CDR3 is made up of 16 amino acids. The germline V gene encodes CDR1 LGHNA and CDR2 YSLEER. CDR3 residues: CASSQAVFQRGEGFTF. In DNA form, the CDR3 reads TGCGCCAGCAGCCAAGCGGTGTTTCAAAGGGGAGAGGGCTTCACCTTC.

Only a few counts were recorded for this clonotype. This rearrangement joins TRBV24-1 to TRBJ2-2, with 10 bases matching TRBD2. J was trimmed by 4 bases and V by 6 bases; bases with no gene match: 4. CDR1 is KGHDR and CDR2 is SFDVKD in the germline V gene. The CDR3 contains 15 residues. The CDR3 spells CATSLAGEGTGELFF. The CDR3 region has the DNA TGTGCCACCAGTCTAGCGGGAGAGGGCACCGGGGAGCTGTTTTTT.

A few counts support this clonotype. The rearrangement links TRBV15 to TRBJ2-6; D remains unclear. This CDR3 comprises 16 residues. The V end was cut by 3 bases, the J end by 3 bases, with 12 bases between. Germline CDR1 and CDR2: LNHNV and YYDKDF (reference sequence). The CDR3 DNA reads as TGTGCCACCAGCAGGGGATATGGTAATGGGGCCAACGTCCTGACTTTC. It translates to CATSRGYGNGANVLTF.

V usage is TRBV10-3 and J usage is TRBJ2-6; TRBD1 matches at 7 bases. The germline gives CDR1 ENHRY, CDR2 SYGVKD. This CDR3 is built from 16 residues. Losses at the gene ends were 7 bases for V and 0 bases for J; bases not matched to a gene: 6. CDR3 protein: CAITRGQPSGANVLTF. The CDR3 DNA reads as TGTGCCATCACCAGGGGACAGCCCTCTGGGGCCAACGTCCTGACTTTC.

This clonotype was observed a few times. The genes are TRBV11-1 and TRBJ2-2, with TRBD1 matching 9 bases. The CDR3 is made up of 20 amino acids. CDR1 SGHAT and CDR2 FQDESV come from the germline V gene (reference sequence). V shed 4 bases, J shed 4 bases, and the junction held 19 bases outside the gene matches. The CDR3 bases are TGTGCCAGCAGCTCCAACCCCTCCTCCGGGACAGGGACGGGCACCGGGGAGCTGTTTTTT. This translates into CASSSNPSSGTGTGTGELFF.

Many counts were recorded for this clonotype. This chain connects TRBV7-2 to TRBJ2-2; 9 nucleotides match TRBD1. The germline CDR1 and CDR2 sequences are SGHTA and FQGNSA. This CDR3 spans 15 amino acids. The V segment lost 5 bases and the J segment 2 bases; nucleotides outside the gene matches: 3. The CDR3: CASSEGQGNTGELFF. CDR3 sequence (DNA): TGTGCCAGCAGCGAGGGACAGGGAAACACCGGGGAGCTGTTTTTT.

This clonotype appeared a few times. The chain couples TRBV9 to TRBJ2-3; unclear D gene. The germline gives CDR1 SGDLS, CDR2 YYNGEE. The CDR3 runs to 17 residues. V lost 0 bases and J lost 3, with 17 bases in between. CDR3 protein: CASSVGQVTPETDTQYF. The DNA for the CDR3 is TGTGCCAGCAGCGTAGGGCAGGTTACGCCGGAGACAGATACGCAGTATTTT.

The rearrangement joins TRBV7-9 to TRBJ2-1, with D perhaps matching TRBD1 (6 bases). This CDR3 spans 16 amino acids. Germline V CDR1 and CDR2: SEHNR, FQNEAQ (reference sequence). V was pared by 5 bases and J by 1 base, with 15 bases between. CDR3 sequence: CASSERTDPSYNEQFF. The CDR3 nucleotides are TGTGCCAGCAGCGAGAGGACAGACCCTTCCTACAATGAGCAGTTCTTC.